This T cell receptor (beta chain) is drawn from a study of blood T cell repertoires in COVID-19. TCRdb's copy holds only in-frame clones and misses some; the assay was immunoSEQ multiplex PCR. Of some 130,000 clones listed, about 70% are singletons. The CDR3 runs to 13 residues. With 6 bases clipped from V and 7 bases from J, the junction kept 6 bases outside the gene matches. From germline, CDR1 is MNHEY and CDR2 SVGEGT. J is TRBJ1-5 and V is TRBV6-2 or TRBV6-3, with TRBD1 matching over 7 bases. Sequencing input: peripheral blood. This receptor was identified in a woman in her seventies with acute or convalescent COVID-19. The CDR3 loop reads CASSPNRGQPQHF. The CDR3, as DNA: TGTGCCAGCAGCCCTAACAGGGGACAGCCCCAGCATTTT.